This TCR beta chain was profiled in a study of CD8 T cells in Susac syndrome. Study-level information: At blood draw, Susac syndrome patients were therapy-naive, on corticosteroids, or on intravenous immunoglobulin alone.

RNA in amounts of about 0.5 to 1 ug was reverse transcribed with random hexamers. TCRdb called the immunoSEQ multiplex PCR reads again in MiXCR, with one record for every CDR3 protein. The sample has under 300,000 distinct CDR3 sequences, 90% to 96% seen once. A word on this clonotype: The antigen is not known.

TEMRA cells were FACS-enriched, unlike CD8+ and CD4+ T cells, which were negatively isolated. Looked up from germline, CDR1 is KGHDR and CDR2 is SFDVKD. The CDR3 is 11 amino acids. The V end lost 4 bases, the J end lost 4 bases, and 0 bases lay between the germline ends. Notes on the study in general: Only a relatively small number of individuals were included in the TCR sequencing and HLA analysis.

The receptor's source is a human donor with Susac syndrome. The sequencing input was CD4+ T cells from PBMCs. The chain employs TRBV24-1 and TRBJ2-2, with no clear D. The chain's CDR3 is CATSDTGELFF. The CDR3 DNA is TGTGCCACCAGTGACACCGGGGAGCTGTTTTTT.